The 10 T cell receptor beta chains given below trace back to one sample, sequenced in a study of beta chain features in type 1 diabetes. Expressed TCRB transcripts were sequenced, since all the RNA that had been isolated was reverse transcribed. Profiled with immunoSEQ multiplex PCR; TCRdb holds only in-frame clones, not every one. Seen here are roughly 230,000 clones, over 7.5% observed once, and the top ten hold under 0.035%. The sample consisted of naive CD4+ T cells from blood. The receptors were gathered from a woman aged 18-29 years in good health.

The chain is built from TRBV6-1 and TRBJ1-3; 9 nucleotides match TRBD1. Trimming cost V 6 bases and J 2 bases; bases outside gene matches: 2. The V gene's germline CDR1 is MNHNS and CDR2 SASEGT. The CDR3 contains 14 residues. Written as DNA, the CDR3 is TGTGCCAGCAGGCGGACAGGGGCTGGAAACACCATATATTTT. It codes for CASRRTGAGNTIYF.

This clone was counted only a few times. The rearrangement joins TRBV6-6 to TRBJ2-7; 14 bases line up with TRBD2. The CDR3 contains 16 residues. V was pared by 6 bases and J by 3 bases, with 7 bases of the junction left unmatched. Germline CDR1 MNHNY, CDR2 SVGAGI (reference sequence). The CDR3 region has the DNA TGTGCCAGCAGGGACTCCGGGACTAGCGGGAGCTACGAGCAGTACTTC. Amino acid sequence: CASRDSGTSGSYEQYF.

This clone turned up a few times. The J gene is TRBJ2-7, the V gene TRBV5-1; 13 bases fit TRBD2. Losses at the gene ends were 3 bases for V and 0 bases for J; bases not matched to a gene: 6. The CDR3 has 17 residues. Germline V gene data show CDR1 as SGHRS and CDR2 as YFSETQ. As DNA, the CDR3 is TGCGCCAGCAGCTCGGGACTAGCGGGAATTAGCTCCTACGAGCAGTACTTC. Translating gives CASSSGLAGISSYEQYF.

The CDR3 DNA reads TGTGCCACCAGCAACAAACAGGAGCTTGGAGGCTACACCTTC. Amino acids: CATSNKQELGGYTF. The V and J genes are TRBV15 and TRBJ1-2, with D maybe TRBD1 (5 bases). The ends were cut back, 4 bases at V and 8 bases at J, with 17 bases in the middle. CDR1 is LNHNV and CDR2 is YYDKDF in the germline V gene (reference sequence). CDR3 size: 14 residues.

The rearrangement joins TRBV5-5 to TRBJ2-1, with D hard to call. V lost 0 bases and J 9 bases, leaving 7 bases between the germline ends. The V gene's germline CDR1 is SGHKS and CDR2 YYEKEE (reference sequence). This CDR3 is built from 12 residues. CDR3 loop: CASSLEFGEQFF. In nucleotides, the CDR3 is TGTGCCAGCAGCTTGGAGTTCGGTGAGCAGTTCTTC.

This clone occurred a few times. The gene calls are TRBV30 and TRBJ2-7; 7 bases map to TRBD1. Trimming took 2 bases from V and 2 from J; bases not matched to a gene: 9. In germline, CDR1 is GTSNPN, CDR2 SVGIG (reference sequence). The CDR3 covers 15 residues. The CDR3 sequence: CAWSSTGAGPYEQYF. In nucleotides, the CDR3 is TGTGCCTGGAGTTCAACAGGGGCCGGTCCCTACGAGCAGTACTTC.

This clone was picked up a small number of times. The V and J genes are TRBV29-1 and TRBJ1-2; 7 nucleotides agree with TRBD1. Germline loops: CDR1 SQVTM, CDR2 ANQGSEA. The CDR3 is 13 residues long. V lost 4 bases, J lost 2 bases, and 4 bases stayed unmatched. CDR3 region: CSVVPGQNYGYTF. The CDR3 DNA reads as TGCAGCGTTGTCCCGGGACAGAACTATGGCTACACCTTC. Full variable domain (outside the CDR3, taken from reference TRBV29-1 and TRBJ1-2): SAVISQKPSRDICQRGTSLTIQCQVDSQVTMMFWYRQQPGQSLTLIATANQGSEATYESGFVIDKFPISRPNLTFSTLTVSNMSPEDSSIYLCSVVPGQNYGYTFGSGTRLTVV.

This chain connects TRBV6-6 to TRBJ2-3; D is uncertain. The V end was cut by 0 bases, the J end by 5 bases, with 15 bases between. This CDR3 is 16 amino acids long. CDR1 and CDR2 (germline): MNHNY, SVGAGI (reference sequence). CDR3 DNA: TGTGCCAGCAGTTACTCGGGCACCCCGGCAGGAGATACGCAGTATTTT. Its translation: CASSYSGTPAGDTQYF.

This clone was found a few times. The gene calls are TRBV7-9 and TRBJ1-1, with D possibly TRBD1 on 6 matching bases. The CDR3 length is 15 residues. CDR1 SEHNR and CDR2 FQNEAQ come from the germline V gene (reference sequence). V was clipped by 1 base and J by 2 bases, with 11 bases between them. The CDR3 nucleotides read TGTGCCAGCAGCTTAGTCGGACAGAAAAACACTGAAGCTTTCTTT. It is translated as CASSLVGQKNTEAFF.

The V call is TRBV2, the J call TRBJ2-5; 10 bases agree with TRBD1. Losses at the gene ends were 6 bases for V and 3 bases for J; bases not matched to a gene: 7. The CDR3 covers 15 residues. Germline V gives CDR1 SNHLY, CDR2 FYNNEI. CDR3 region: CASSRTGTGEETQYF. For the CDR3, the DNA is TGTGCCAGCAGCAGAACCGGGACAGGGGAAGAGACCCAGTACTTC.